The 14 T cell receptor beta chains below were found in one sample sequenced in a study of cytomegalovirus exposure and HLA in healthy donors. Amplification used 60 Vbeta primers and 13 Jbeta primers. Repertoires were generated with immunoSEQ multiplex PCR, while TCRdb's copy carries only in-frame clones and drops some. The data show some 170,000 clones, with 82% seen just once and around 0.91% held by the top ten. Source material: PBMCs. These receptors all stem from a girl aged 2 to 9 in good health and CMV-seropositive.

The chain combines TRBV27 with TRBJ2-7, with D possibly TRBD1 on 5 matching bases. The V end lost 2 bases, the J end lost 5 bases, and 13 bases lay between the germline ends. The CDR3 sequence is 14 residues long. Germline V gene data show CDR1 as MNHEY and CDR2 as SMNVEV (reference sequence). This CDR3 reads CASSLKTAQDEQYF. CDR3 DNA: TGTGCCAGCAGTTTAAAGACAGCCCAGGACGAGCAGTACTTC.

The chain carries TRBV29-1 and TRBJ2-3, with TRBD1 as a possible D gene (6 bases). CDR1 and CDR2 from the germline V gene are SQVTM and ANQGSEA. The ends were cut back, 5 bases at V and 4 bases at J, with 13 bases in the middle. CDR3 length: 13 amino acids. The CDR3 spells CSVQGQRADTQYF. The CDR3, as DNA: TGCAGCGTTCAGGGGCAACGGGCAGATACGCAGTATTTT.

CDR3 loop: CASGSGGPGDEQYF. DNA of the CDR3: TGTGCCAGCGGCTCGGGGGGTCCCGGGGACGAGCAGTACTTC. The gene calls are TRBV5-4 and TRBJ2-7; 7 bases align to TRBD2. This CDR3 has 14 amino acids. J lost 5 bases, V lost 7 bases, and 12 bases had no gene match. The germline V gene has CDR1 SGHNT and CDR2 YYREEE (reference sequence).

The rearrangement joins TRBV30 to TRBJ2-1; the D is unclear. The CDR3 loop spans 11 amino acids. V was cut by 2 bases and J by 3 bases, with 2 bases left in between. CDR1 GTSNPN and CDR2 SVGIG come from the germline V gene (reference sequence). The CDR3 nucleotides are TGTGCCTGGAGTCACTACAATGAGCAGTTCTTC. It translates to CAWSHYNEQFF.

The chain combines TRBV5-4 with TRBJ2-7, with a tentative D call TRBD2 (5 bases). V lost 6 bases, J lost 6 bases, and 16 bases lay in between. Germline CDR1 SGHNT, CDR2 YYREEE (reference sequence). This CDR3 spans 13 amino acids. CDR3 residues: CASKTGDRAEQYF. In DNA form, the CDR3 reads TGTGCCAGCAAGACCGGGGATCGGGCCGAGCAGTACTTC.

The chain links TRBV4-1 to TRBJ2-3; 9 bases agree with TRBD2. From germline, CDR1 is MGHRA and CDR2 YSYEKL. The CDR3 loop spans 16 amino acids. The junction had 14 bases not matched to a gene; V was cut back by 6 bases and J by 7 bases. The chain's CDR3 is CASRDLAGGRSYTQYF. CDR3 sequence (DNA): TGCGCCAGCAGGGATTTGGCGGGAGGGCGATCTTATACGCAGTATTTT.

The rearrangement joins TRBV28 to TRBJ2-7, with TRBD1 matching 7 bases. The CDR3 has 14 amino acids. CDR1 is MDHEN and CDR2 is SYDVKM in the germline V gene. The CDR3 sequence: CGTRGQGDSYEQYF. The CDR3 region has the DNA TGTGGCACAAGGGGGCAGGGGGATTCCTACGAGCAGTACTTC.

The rearrangement uses TRBV19 and TRBJ1-5; 10 bases map to TRBD1. J gave up 8 bases and V 5 bases, and 6 bases lay outside the gene matches. CDR3 length: 14 residues. The germline CDR1 and CDR2 sequences are LNHDA and SQIVND (reference sequence). The CDR3 is CASSWDRGREPQHF. The CDR3 DNA is TGTGCCAGTAGTTGGGACAGGGGTAGGGAGCCCCAGCATTTT.

This chain links TRBV30 with TRBJ2-6, with 7 bases that match TRBD1. This CDR3 is built from 15 residues. The ends lost 3 bases at V and 2 bases at J; junction bases unmatched: 4. Germline lookup yields CDR1 GTSNPN and CDR2 SVGIG (reference sequence). The CDR3 nucleotides read TGTGCCTGGAGAAATACAGGGGCTGGGGCCAACGTCCTGACTTTC. This codes for CAWRNTGAGANVLTF. The whole variable domain, filled in from reference TRBV30 and TRBJ2-6, reads SQTIHQWPATLVQPVGSPLSLECTVEGTSNPNLYWYRQAAGRGLQLLFYSVGIGQISSEVPQNLSASRPQDRQFILSSKKLLLSDSGFYLCAWRNTGAGANVLTFGAGSRLTVL.

The chain joins TRBV7-9 to TRBJ2-3; 9 nucleotides align to TRBD2. The V gene end was trimmed by 1 base and the J gene end by 3 bases; junction bases not matched to a gene: 5. From germline, CDR1 is SEHNR and CDR2 FQNEAQ (reference sequence). CDR3 size: 16 residues. DNA for the CDR3: TGTGCCAGCAGCTTAGTCGCGGGACTAGCAACAGATACGCAGTATTTT. It specifies CASSLVAGLATDTQYF.

The chain combines TRBV2 with TRBJ2-1, with D unresolved. Germline values: CDR1 SNHLY, CDR2 FYNNEI. The CDR3 totals 14 residues. Trimming removed 7 bases at V and 1 base at J, with 11 bases between. In nucleotides, the CDR3 is TGTGCCAGCACCCTGGTCGGGTCCTACAATGAGCAGTTCTTC. Its translation is CASTLVGSYNEQFF.

The sample holds one count of this clone. The chain carries TRBV2 and TRBJ1-5; D gene ambiguous. The CDR3 extends over 16 amino acids. Between the trimmed V and J ends, which lost 6 bases and 4 bases, there was a span of 19 bases. Germline V gene data show CDR1 as SNHLY and CDR2 as FYNNEI. The CDR3 loop is CASREEGWAKNQPQHF. The CDR3 nucleotides read TGTGCCAGCAGGGAGGAAGGGTGGGCAAAAAATCAGCCCCAGCATTTT. The full variable domain, completed using reference TRBV2 and TRBJ1-5, is EPEVTQTPSHQVTQMGQEVILRCVPISNHLYFYWYRQILGQKVEFLVSFYNNEISEKSEIFDDQFSVERPDGSNFTLKIRSTKLEDSAMYFCASREEGWAKNQPQHFGDGTRLSIL.

This chain connects TRBV28 to TRBJ2-1; 7 bases agree with TRBD2. The germline CDR1 and CDR2 sequences are MDHEN and SYDVKM. V lost 6 bases to trimming and J lost 6 bases; unmatched junction nucleotides: 32. This CDR3 is built from 22 residues. CDR3 sequence: CASSSPIAGLILREERANEQFF. For the CDR3, the DNA is TGTGCCAGCAGCTCACCTATAGCGGGTTTAATTCTTCGAGAGGAGAGGGCCAATGAGCAGTTCTTC.

The V gene is TRBV5-1, the J gene TRBJ2-7; 11 bases line up with TRBD1. This CDR3 region has 16 residues. Germline V lookup: CDR1 SGHRS, CDR2 YFSETQ. The V segment lost 4 bases and the J segment 4 bases; nucleotides outside the gene matches: 10. In DNA, the CDR3 is TGCGCCAGCAGCCCCCGAACCGGACAGGGGGCTTACGAGCAGTACTTC. This gives the protein CASSPRTGQGAYEQYF. Full variable domain (missing parts from reference TRBV5-1 and TRBJ2-7): KAGVTQTPRYLIKTRGQQVTLSCSPISGHRSVSWYQQTPGQGLQFLFEYFSETQRNKGNFPGRFSGRQFSNSRSEMNVSTLELGDSALYLCASSPRTGQGAYEQYFGPGTRLTVT.